The 24 T cell receptor beta chains below were found in one sample sequenced in a study of PD-1 blockade in classical Hodgkin lymphoma. There was relapse after autologous stem cell transplantation in every patient, and there was variation in brentuximab vedotin exposure. TCRdb's table, derived via immunoSEQ multiplex PCR, lists solely in-frame clones and lacks some. The sample carries about 110,000 clones, 80% to 90% recorded once. The starting material was peripheral blood mononuclear cells (PBMCs), obtained before the second cycle of nivolumab. Receptor source: a human donor with classical Hodgkin lymphoma.

This clone appeared once. This sequence joins TRBV5-1 and TRBJ1-6; the match to TRBD1 covers 9 bases. Trimming at V came to 0 bases and at J to 1 base, leaving 5 bases not matched to a gene. Germline V gene sequence: CDR1 SGHRS, CDR2 YFSETQ. This CDR3 is built from 18 residues. DNA for the CDR3: TGCGCCAGCAGCTTGGTTACAGGGGGCAAGTCCTATAATTCACCCCTCCACTTT. Protein product: CASSLVTGGKSYNSPLHF. Supplemented by reference TRBV5-1 and TRBJ1-6, the full variable domain reads KAGVTQTPRYLIKTRGQQVTLSCSPISGHRSVSWYQQTPGQGLQFLFEYFSETQRNKGNFPGRFSGRQFSNSRSEMNVSTLELGDSALYLCASSLVTGGKSYNSPLHFGNGTRLTVT.

The chain uses TRBV13 and TRBJ1-1; possible D gene TRBD1, 6 bases. V was cut by 5 bases and J by 2 bases, with 21 bases left in between. The CDR3 runs 17 residues. Germline V CDR1 and CDR2: PRHDT, FYEKMQ (reference sequence). CDR3 amino acids: CASSLLLGRQDNTEAFF. The CDR3 nucleotides are TGTGCCAGCAGCCTCCTTCTGGGTCGACAGGATAACACTGAAGCTTTCTTT.

The J gene is TRBJ1-5, the V gene TRBV6-5; perhaps TRBD1 as D (6 bases). The CDR3 consists of 13 residues. Trimming removed 4 bases at V and 7 bases at J, with 11 bases between. Germline-derived CDR1 and CDR2 are MNHEY and SVGAGI. CDR3 loop: CASSFDRMQPQHF. The CDR3 DNA follows: TGTGCCAGCAGTTTCGACAGGATGCAGCCCCAGCATTTT.

The chain combines TRBV4-3 with TRBJ2-7; 9 nucleotides line up with TRBD1. V lost 4 bases to trimming and J lost 7 bases; unmatched junction nucleotides: 8. Germline V gives CDR1 LGHNA, CDR2 YSLEER. There are 14 residues in the CDR3. The CDR3 DNA follows: TGCGCCAGCAGCCCCGGGACAGGGTCTTGGGAGCAGTACTTC. Translating gives CASSPGTGSWEQYF.

CDR3 bases: TGTGCCAGCAGCTTAGGTCTCGGGGAGCTGTTTTTT. Its protein product is CASSLGLGELFF. The chain joins TRBV11-2 to TRBJ2-2, with D unclear. The CDR3 consists of 12 residues. Trimming stripped 1 base from V and 7 bases from J, with 4 bases between. Germline CDR1 and CDR2: SGHAT and FQNNGV. Supplemented by reference TRBV11-2 and TRBJ2-2, the full variable domain reads EAGVAQSPRYKIIEKRQSVAFWCNPISGHATLYWYQQILGQGPKLLIQFQNNGVVDDSQLPKDRFSAERLKGVDSTLKIQPAKLEDSAVYLCASSLGLGELFFGEGSRLTVL.

This clone was seen a few times. This chain links TRBV28 with TRBJ2-1; 7 bases are a match to TRBD2. CDR3 length: 15 amino acids. With 3 bases clipped from V and 4 bases from J, the junction kept 6 bases outside the gene matches. Germline V CDR1 and CDR2: MDHEN, SYDVKM. CDR3 amino acids: CASSFGGGIYNEQFF. The CDR3 bases are TGTGCCAGCAGTTTTGGGGGAGGGATATACAATGAGCAGTTCTTC.

The chain recombines TRBV5-4 with TRBJ2-7, with TRBD1 identical over 12 bases. Per the germline V gene, CDR1 is SGHNT and CDR2 is YYREEE (reference sequence). Trimming cost V 4 bases and J 6 bases; bases outside gene matches: 5. The CDR3 length is 14 residues. CDR3 in amino acids: CASSRDRGLLEQYF. CDR3 nucleotide sequence: TGTGCCAGCAGCAGGGACAGGGGGCTGCTCGAGCAGTACTTC.

Only one count was recorded for this clone. This chain uses TRBV14 with TRBJ2-7; D is undetermined. V was shortened by 3 bases and J by 3 bases, with 12 bases between the two germline ends. CDR1 is SGHDN and CDR2 is FVKESK in the germline V gene. This CDR3 spans 14 amino acids. The CDR3 sequence: CASSQYTGVYEQYF. CDR3 DNA: TGTGCCAGCAGCCAGTACACTGGAGTCTACGAGCAGTACTTC.

V usage is TRBV19 and J usage is TRBJ2-1; 14 bases are a match to TRBD2. With 4 bases clipped from V and 0 bases from J, the junction kept 5 bases outside the gene matches. CDR3 size: 18 residues. CDR1 is LNHDA, CDR2 SQIVND, per germline (reference sequence). CDR3: CASSKGLAGASSYNEQFF. The CDR3 nucleotides read TGTGCCAGTAGTAAGGGACTAGCGGGGGCGAGCTCCTACAATGAGCAGTTCTTC. Supplemented by reference TRBV19 and TRBJ2-1, the full variable domain reads DGGITQSPKYLFRKEGQNVTLSCEQNLNHDAMYWYRQDPGQGLRLIYYSQIVNDFQKGDIAEGYSVSREKKESFPLTVTSAQKNPTAFYLCASSKGLAGASSYNEQFFGPGTRLTVL.

This chain links TRBV18 with TRBJ2-7; 10 nucleotides line up with TRBD2. Germline V gives CDR1 KGHSH, CDR2 LQKENI. This CDR3 contains 17 residues. The V and J ends lost 0 bases and 3 bases, in that order; junction bases with no gene match: 8. The CDR3 sequence: CASSPPILAGDYYEQYF. The CDR3 DNA sequence: TGTGCCAGCTCACCACCAATTCTAGCGGGGGATTACTACGAGCAGTACTTC.

The J gene is TRBJ2-2, the V gene TRBV27; 7 nucleotides agree with TRBD2. Germline V gene lookup returns CDR1 MNHEY and CDR2 SMNVEV (reference sequence). V gave up 7 bases and J gave up 1 base; unmatched junction bases: 3. The CDR3 extends over 14 amino acids. The CDR3 loop is CASTREGNTGELFF. The DNA for the CDR3 is TGTGCCAGCACCAGGGAGGGGAACACCGGGGAGCTGTTTTTT.

The chain uses TRBV9 and TRBJ1-2; D gene ambiguous. Germline V gene data show CDR1 as SGDLS and CDR2 as YYNGEE. CDR3 size: 14 residues. The ends were cut back, 6 bases at V and 2 bases at J, with 14 bases in the middle. The CDR3 DNA sequence: TGTGCCAGCACCAAAGGCGCCGAAAACTATGGCTACACCTTC. It translates to CASTKGAENYGYTF.

CDR3 sequence: CASSYRVTDTEAFF. The CDR3 DNA reads TGCGCCAGCAGCTATAGGGTTACGGACACTGAAGCTTTCTTT. The genes are TRBV5-1 and TRBJ1-1; D is unclear. Per the germline V gene, CDR1 is SGHRS and CDR2 is YFSETQ. The CDR3 contains 14 residues. V was cut by 3 bases and J by 3 bases, with 12 bases left in between. Full variable domain (missing parts from reference TRBV5-1 and TRBJ1-1): KAGVTQTPRYLIKTRGQQVTLSCSPISGHRSVSWYQQTPGQGLQFLFEYFSETQRNKGNFPGRFSGRQFSNSRSEMNVSTLELGDSALYLCASSYRVTDTEAFFGQGTRLTVV.

The chain recombines TRBV29-1 with TRBJ1-1; perhaps TRBD1 as D (6 bases). CDR3 length: 13 amino acids. V lost 4 bases to trimming and J lost 4 bases, with 13 bases between them. Germline V gene sequence: CDR1 SQVTM, CDR2 ANQGSEA. In DNA form, the CDR3 reads TGCAGCGTTGTTGAGGGGGATGGCACTGAAGCTTTCTTT. Encoded protein: CSVVEGDGTEAFF.

CDR3 coding DNA: TGTGCCAGCAGTGAGGACAGGGGTTATAGCAATCAGCCCCAGCATTTT. Translating gives CASSEDRGYSNQPQHF. V usage is TRBV2 and J usage is TRBJ1-5; 9 bases are shared with TRBD1. V shed 3 bases, J shed 0 bases, and the junction held 3 bases outside the gene matches. Germline V gives CDR1 SNHLY, CDR2 FYNNEI. The CDR3 runs 16 residues.

This clone has just one count. V and J are TRBV5-1 and TRBJ1-1; TRBD1 might be the D (6 bases). The V gene lost 0 bases and the J gene lost 2 bases, with 11 bases spanning the gap. Germline V lookup: CDR1 SGHRS, CDR2 YFSETQ. The CDR3 is 15 residues long. The CDR3 is CASSLAQGTNTEAFF. The CDR3 bases are TGCGCCAGCAGCTTGGCACAGGGTACAAACACTGAAGCTTTCTTT. The full variable domain, rest sourced from reference TRBV5-1 and TRBJ1-1, is KAGVTQTPRYLIKTRGQQVTLSCSPISGHRSVSWYQQTPGQGLQFLFEYFSETQRNKGNFPGRFSGRQFSNSRSEMNVSTLELGDSALYLCASSLAQGTNTEAFFGQGTRLTVV.

The V gene is TRBV28, the J gene TRBJ1-1, with unresolved D. V was clipped by 5 bases and J by 6 bases, with 22 bases between them. The V gene's germline CDR1 is MDHEN and CDR2 SYDVKM. The CDR3 consists of 16 residues. The CDR3 DNA sequence: TGTGCCAGCAGTCCACCCAGACCGGGTCTAGGGCCTGAAGCTTTCTTT. The encoded protein is CASSPPRPGLGPEAFF.

For this clone: Compared with germline, one end of the junction differs, possibly owing to a read error. This sequence joins TRBV19 and TRBJ1-2; D not resolved. CDR3 length equals 13 residues. CDR1 is LNHDA and CDR2 is SQIVND in the germline V gene (reference sequence). CDR3 nucleotide sequence: TGTGCCAGTAGTAGAGGGCCACAGTATGGCTACATCTTC. Translated: CASSRGPQYGYIF.

The chain employs TRBV25-1 and TRBJ1-5; TRBD1 is a possible D gene (5 bases). Between the trimmed V and J ends, which lost 2 bases and 4 bases, there was a span of 9 bases. The CDR3 loop spans 14 amino acids. Germline V CDR1 and CDR2: MGHDK, SYGVNS. For the CDR3, the DNA is TGTGCCAGCAGTGAAGGGGCCGGTAATCAGCCCCAGCATTTT. This codes for CASSEGAGNQPQHF. Full variable domain (outside the CDR3, taken from reference TRBV25-1 and TRBJ1-5): EADIYQTPRYLVIGTGKKITLECSQTMGHDKMYWYQQDPGMELHLIHYSYGVNSTEKGDLSSESTVSRIRTEHFPLTLESARPSHTSQYLCASSEGAGNQPQHFGDGTRLSIL.

V gene TRBV7-6 combines with J gene TRBJ2-3; 9 nucleotides line up with TRBD2. Per germline, CDR1 SGHVS and CDR2 FNYEAQ. The CDR3 contains 16 residues. Trimming removed 5 bases from V and 0 bases from J; junction bases left unmatched: 6. Here the CDR3 reads CASSPRLAASTDTQYF. The CDR3 DNA reads as TGTGCCAGCAGCCCGCGACTAGCGGCTAGCACAGATACGCAGTATTTT.

The rearrangement uses TRBV5-1 and TRBJ1-2; a weak D match, TRBD1 (6 bases). From germline, CDR1 is SGHRS and CDR2 YFSETQ. This CDR3 is 13 amino acids long. Trimming cost V 4 bases and J 9 bases, with 16 bases left between them. CDR3 sequence: CASSTGTFDSYTF. The CDR3 DNA sequence: TGCGCCAGCAGCACCGGGACATTTGATAGCTACACCTTC.

The genes are TRBV10-2 and TRBJ2-6, with 8 bases lining up with TRBD1. The CDR3 has 17 amino acids. Germline-derived CDR1 and CDR2 are WSHSY and SAAADI. V gave up 3 bases and J gave up 0 bases; unmatched junction bases: 4. Here the CDR3 reads CASSDNRGASGANVLTF. The CDR3 DNA sequence: TGCGCCAGCAGTGACAACAGGGGGGCCTCTGGGGCCAACGTCCTGACTTTC.

A few counts support this clone. This chain uses TRBV19 with TRBJ2-6; D is unresolved. The ends were cut back, 3 bases at V and 0 bases at J, with 9 bases in the middle. This CDR3 has 16 residues. Germline CDR1 reads LNHDA; CDR2 reads SQIVND (reference sequence). CDR3 protein: CASSMQRLSGANVLTF. The CDR3 DNA reads as TGTGCCAGTAGTATGCAGCGCCTCTCTGGGGCCAACGTCCTGACTTTC.

The chain combines TRBV19 with TRBJ1-2, with TRBD1 identical over 7 bases. The germline V gene has CDR1 LNHDA and CDR2 SQIVND (reference sequence). Trimming took 3 bases from V and 5 from J; bases not matched to a gene: 6. CDR3 size: 14 residues. The CDR3 sequence: CASSMGTVGYGYTF. The CDR3 nucleotides are TGTGCCAGTAGTATGGGGACAGTGGGGTATGGCTACACCTTC.